The rows below give T cell receptor beta chains drawn from one sample of a study of technical replicates of blood from a few donors. Sequencing used immunoSEQ multiplex PCR; TCRdb keeps in-frame clones, though not all of them. The repertoire holds approximately 76,000 clones, with around nine tenths as singletons. The sequencing sample was made of T cells isolated from PBMCs. All receptors derive from a human donor in good health. The CDR3 runs from the conserved cysteine through the conserved F or W. The D gene is left open where the match is weak. Size is omitted from some rows. Given values are once, few, many or a class for expanded clones.

clone size: NA
V gene: TRBV5-1
J gene: TRBJ2-3
D gene: NA
CDR3 DNA: TGCGCCAGCAGCTTGGCCTTCGGCACAGATACGCAGTATTTT
CDR3 protein: CASSLAFGTDTQYF

clone size: NA
V gene: TRBV5-1
J gene: TRBJ2-5
D gene: NA
CDR3 DNA: TGCGCCAGCAGCTTAGGACTATTTAAGGAGACCCAGTACTTC
CDR3 protein: CASSLGLFKETQYF

clone size: NA
V gene: TRBV5-8
J gene: TRBJ2-2
D gene: NA
CDR3 DNA: TGTGCCAGCAGCTTGGCCTGGCCAGGTACCACCGGGGAGCTGTTTTTT
CDR3 protein: CASSLAWPGTTGELFF

clone size: once
V gene: TRBV7-3
J gene: TRBJ1-4
D gene: TRBD1
CDR3 DNA: TGTGCCAGCAGCGTCGACAGGGATGAAAAACTGTTTTTT
CDR3 protein: CASSVDRDEKLFF

clone size: NA
V gene: TRBV28
J gene: TRBJ2-7
D gene: TRBD1
CDR3 DNA: TGTGCCAGCAGTTTAGGAGGTTTTGGGACAGGGGGATCTTGGAACTACGAGCAGTACTTC
CDR3 protein: CASSLGGFGTGGSWNYEQYF

clone size: NA
V gene: TRBV27
J gene: TRBJ1-2
D gene: NA
CDR3 DNA: TGTGCCAGCAGTTTATCAGTCTCGGACTATGGCTACACCTTC
CDR3 protein: CASSLSVSDYGYTF

clone size: NA
V gene: TRBV27
J gene: TRBJ2-7
D gene: NA
CDR3 DNA: TGTGCCAGCAGTTTACTTACAGGGCGCGAGCAGTACTTC
CDR3 protein: CASSLLTGREQYF

clone size: NA
V gene: TRBV15
J gene: TRBJ2-1
D gene: TRBD1
CDR3 DNA: TGTGCCACCAGCAGAGTGGGACAGACCTACAATGAGCAGTTCTTC
CDR3 protein: CATSRVGQTYNEQFF

clone size: NA
V gene: TRBV6-4
J gene: TRBJ2-1
D gene: TRBD2
CDR3 DNA: TGTGCCAGCAGTGACTCCGGGGGGGGCCTCAATGAGCAGTTCTTC
CDR3 protein: CASSDSGGGLNEQFF

clone size: NA
V gene: TRBV10-1
J gene: TRBJ2-1
D gene: NA
CDR3 DNA: TGCGCCAGCAGTGAGGCGGTCTACAATGAGCAGTTCTTC
CDR3 protein: CASSEAVYNEQFF

clone size: NA
V gene: TRBV27
J gene: TRBJ1-5
D gene: NA
CDR3 DNA: TGTGCCAGCAGCCCGGGACTTCTAAGTAATCAGCCCCAGCATTTT
CDR3 protein: CASSPGLLSNQPQHF

clone size: NA
V gene: TRBV5-1
J gene: TRBJ2-2
D gene: TRBD2
CDR3 DNA: TGCGCCAGCAGCTCCCGGAGCGGGAGTGCCGGGGAGCTGTTTTTT
CDR3 protein: CASSSRSGSAGELFF

clone size: NA
V gene: TRBV2
J gene: TRBJ1-4
D gene: NA
CDR3 DNA: TGTGCCAGCTGCCCGCAGAGGAATGAAAAACTGTTTTTT
CDR3 protein: CASCPQRNEKLFF

clone size: once
V gene: TRBV4-1
J gene: TRBJ2-3
D gene: NA
CDR3 DNA: TGCGCCAGCAGCCAAGTCCCCCTACTAGAGGCGCAGTATTTT
CDR3 protein: CASSQVPLLEAQYF

clone size: NA
V gene: TRBV5-1
J gene: TRBJ1-4
D gene: TRBD1
CDR3 DNA: TGCGCCAGCAGCCCGGGACCCTACAGGGGTCGGACTAATGAAAAACTGTTTTTT
CDR3 protein: CASSPGPYRGRTNEKLFF

clone size: NA
V gene: TRBV19
J gene: TRBJ1-1
D gene: NA
CDR3 DNA: TGTGCCAGTAGCCTCCGAGGGATAGGAGTGAACACTGAAGCTTTCTTT
CDR3 protein: CASSLRGIGVNTEAFF

clone size: once
V gene: TRBV7-9
J gene: TRBJ2-5
D gene: NA
CDR3 DNA: TGTGCCAGCAGCTTACGACAGGCTGGGAAAGAGACCCAGTACTTC
CDR3 protein: CASSLRQAGKETQYF

clone size: NA
V gene: TRBV9
J gene: TRBJ2-2
D gene: NA
CDR3 DNA: TGTGCCAGCAGCGTAGCCCCGGAGACCGGGGAGCTGTTTTTT
CDR3 protein: CASSVAPETGELFF

clone size: NA
V gene: TRBV4-2
J gene: TRBJ2-3
D gene: TRBD2
CDR3 DNA: TGTGCCAGCAGCCAAACTAGCGGGACTTCCACAGATACGCAGTATTTT
CDR3 protein: CASSQTSGTSTDTQYF

clone size: NA
V gene: TRBV4-1
J gene: TRBJ2-6
D gene: TRBD1
CDR3 DNA: TGCGCCAGCGCAGTGGTTCAGGGGGCCTCTGGGGCCAACGTCCTGACTTTC
CDR3 protein: CASAVVQGASGANVLTF

clone size: NA
V gene: TRBV6-1
J gene: TRBJ1-4
D gene: NA
CDR3 DNA: TGTGCCAGCAGTGAAGGCCCGGGGGGGAATGAAAAACTGTTTTTT
CDR3 protein: CASSEGPGGNEKLFF

clone size: once
V gene: TRBV15
J gene: TRBJ1-1
D gene: NA
CDR3 DNA: TGTGCCACCAGCAGAGCCGGACAGCTTGTCACTGAAGCTTTCTTT
CDR3 protein: CATSRAGQLVTEAFF

clone size: NA
V gene: TRBV28
J gene: TRBJ1-1
D gene: NA
CDR3 DNA: TGTGCCAGCAGAGAGGGCTACACTGAAGCTTTCTTT
CDR3 protein: CASREGYTEAFF

clone size: NA
V gene: TRBV6-5
J gene: TRBJ2-1
D gene: NA
CDR3 DNA: TGTGCCAGCAGTTACTCAGGGAGCTCCTACAATGAGCAGTTCTTC
CDR3 protein: CASSYSGSSYNEQFF

clone size: NA
V gene: TRBV10-3
J gene: TRBJ1-2
D gene: NA
CDR3 DNA: TGTGCCATCGGGGTGTGGGGGGGAGAAAACTATGGCTACACCTTC
CDR3 protein: CAIGVWGGENYGYTF

clone size: NA
V gene: TRBV7-9
J gene: TRBJ2-4
D gene: NA
CDR3 DNA: TGTGCCAGCAGCTTAGCCGCGGAAAACATTCAGTACTTC
CDR3 protein: CASSLAAENIQYF

clone size: NA
V gene: TRBV28
J gene: TRBJ1-4
D gene: NA
CDR3 DNA: TGTGCCAGCAGGGGGCCAGTTAATGAAAAACTGTTTTTT
CDR3 protein: CASRGPVNEKLFF

clone size: NA
V gene: TRBV7-3
J gene: TRBJ1-1
D gene: NA
CDR3 DNA: TGTGCCAGCAGCTTAACAGGGGCCAACACTGAAGCTTTCTTT
CDR3 protein: CASSLTGANTEAFF

clone size: NA
V gene: TRBV2
J gene: TRBJ2-7
D gene: TRBD1
CDR3 DNA: TGTGCCAGCAGCGAGACAGGGCGCGGCTACGAGCAGTACTTC
CDR3 protein: CASSETGRGYEQYF

clone size: NA
V gene: TRBV5-1
J gene: TRBJ2-3
D gene: TRBD1
CDR3 DNA: TGCGCCAGCAGCTCGGGACAGGAGACTAGCACAGATACGCAGTATTTT
CDR3 protein: CASSSGQETSTDTQYF

clone size: NA
V gene: TRBV18
J gene: TRBJ1-2
D gene: NA
CDR3 DNA: TGTGCCAGCTCACCACCCGGGAGCTATGGCTACACCTTC
CDR3 protein: CASSPPGSYGYTF

clone size: NA
V gene: TRBV19
J gene: TRBJ2-7
D gene: TRBD2
CDR3 DNA: TGTGCCAGTAGTATAGGACTAGCAATCTACGAGCAGTACTTC
CDR3 protein: CASSIGLAIYEQYF

clone size: NA
V gene: TRBV5-1
J gene: TRBJ2-2
D gene: NA
CDR3 DNA: TGCGCCAGCAGCATTGGACAGGGAGGGTCCGGGGAGCTGTTTTTT
CDR3 protein: CASSIGQGGSGELFF

clone size: NA
V gene: TRBV11-3
J gene: TRBJ1-1
D gene: NA
CDR3 DNA: TGTGCCAGCAGCTTTGATTTCGCGGGTGAAGCTTTCTTT
CDR3 protein: CASSFDFAGEAFF

clone size: NA
V gene: TRBV5-1
J gene: TRBJ2-7
D gene: NA
CDR3 DNA: TGCGCCAGCAGCTTGGTCCAGGGGTATGCCGAGCAGTACTTC
CDR3 protein: CASSLVQGYAEQYF

clone size: NA
V gene: TRBV23-1
J gene: TRBJ2-2
D gene: TRBD1
CDR3 DNA: TGCGCCAGCAGTCTACCCGTGGTCATCGGACAGGGGAAATTCACCGGGGAGCTGTTTTTT
CDR3 protein: CASSLPVVIGQGKFTGELFF

clone size: NA
V gene: TRBV7-2
J gene: TRBJ1-2
D gene: NA
CDR3 DNA: TGTGCCAGCAGCCGCTCCGGGTACAACAATGGCTACACCTTC
CDR3 protein: CASSRSGYNNGYTF

clone size: NA
V gene: TRBV11-3
J gene: TRBJ2-7
D gene: TRBD2
CDR3 DNA: TGTGCCAGCTCCCGGGGGGGCGCTTACGAGCAGTACTTC
CDR3 protein: CASSRGGAYEQYF

clone size: NA
V gene: TRBV6-5
J gene: TRBJ2-1
D gene: NA
CDR3 DNA: TGTGCCAGCAGTTACTCCAGCCCAAGCGAGGGGCAGTTCTTC
CDR3 protein: CASSYSSPSEGQFF

clone size: NA
V gene: TRBV11-2
J gene: TRBJ2-1
D gene: NA
CDR3 DNA: TGTGCCAGCAGCTTAGCGTACGGGAGTTCCTACAATGAGCAGTTCTTC
CDR3 protein: CASSLAYGSSYNEQFF